A single sample gave rise to the 11 T cell receptor beta chains below, sequenced in a study of blood T cell repertoires in COVID-19. The protocol was immunoSEQ multiplex PCR, while the TCRdb copy is restricted to in-frame clones and leaves out a portion. The profile shows some 170,000 clones, roughly nine tenths of them singletons. Specimen: PBMCs or T cells enriched from blood (not recorded which). These receptors all come from a human donor with acute COVID-19. The donor label of this sample is uncertain.

In this sample, this clone turned up once. This chain connects TRBV11-2 to TRBJ2-7; D uncertain. The germline V gene has CDR1 SGHAT and CDR2 FQNNGV. This CDR3 has 12 residues. With 5 bases removed from V and 1 base from J, the gap between germline ends came to 6 bases. The CDR3: CASSPTSYEQYF. The CDR3 nucleotides are TGTGCCAGCAGCCCAACATCCTACGAGCAGTACTTC.

This chain links TRBV20-1 with TRBJ2-7; TRBD2 agrees at 8 bases. Germline V CDR1 and CDR2: DFQATT, SNEGSKA (reference sequence). The trim removed 3 bases at V and 3 bases at J, leaving 7 bases unmatched. This CDR3 contains 14 residues. The CDR3 here is CSASRLAKIYEQYF. CDR3 sequence (DNA): TGCAGTGCTAGTAGACTAGCGAAAATCTACGAGCAGTACTTC.

The CDR3 spells CASSWAPRGGYEQYF. The CDR3 DNA follows: TGCGCCAGCAGCTGGGCGCCGCGGGGGGGTTACGAGCAGTACTTC. This chain links TRBV5-1 with TRBJ2-7, with 9 nucleotides matching TRBD2. Germline trimming cut 3 bases from V and 4 bases from J; bases unmatched to any gene: 8. The CDR3 loop spans 15 amino acids. Germline V lookup: CDR1 SGHRS, CDR2 YFSETQ.

The chain carries TRBV23-1 and TRBJ1-4; no reliable D call. TRBV23-1 has ORF status, its function being uncertain. This CDR3 is built from 13 residues. V was pared by 9 bases and J by 0 bases, with 8 bases between. CDR3 DNA: TGCGCCAGGGAGCTTGCAACTAATGAAAAACTGTTTTTT. Its translation is CARELATNEKLFF.

The chain joins TRBV19 to TRBJ1-1; 10 bases are shared with TRBD1. CDR1 is LNHDA, CDR2 SQIVND, per germline (reference sequence). V lost 6 bases and J lost 0; bases outside the gene matches: 7. The CDR3 consists of 16 residues. This chain's CDR3 is CASSIWTGGMNTEAFF. The DNA of the CDR3 is TGTGCCAGTAGCATTTGGACAGGGGGTATGAACACTGAAGCTTTCTTT. Complete variable domain (other parts from reference TRBV19 and TRBJ1-1): DGGITQSPKYLFRKEGQNVTLSCEQNLNHDAMYWYRQDPGQGLRLIYYSQIVNDFQKGDIAEGYSVSREKKESFPLTVTSAQKNPTAFYLCASSIWTGGMNTEAFFGQGTRLTVV.

The chain links TRBV27 to TRBJ2-2; 9 bases map to TRBD1. V was clipped by 6 bases and J by 2 bases; unmatched bases: 7. CDR3 length equals 16 residues. Germline loops: CDR1 MNHEY, CDR2 SMNVEV (reference sequence). Here the CDR3 DNA reads TGTGCCAGCAGGCTCACGGGACAGGGAAACACCGGGGAGCTGTTTTTT. Protein: CASRLTGQGNTGELFF.

The chain links TRBV7-9 to TRBJ2-1; 7 nucleotides line up with TRBD2. After removal of 4 bases from V and 8 bases from J, the junction contained 5 bases not matched to a gene. The CDR3 covers 13 residues. Per the germline V gene, CDR1 is SEHNR and CDR2 is FQNEAQ (reference sequence). DNA for the CDR3: TGTGCCAGCAGCTCCCGGGGAGGGGATGAGCAGTTCTTC. This encodes CASSSRGGDEQFF.

The genes are TRBV3-1 (or the pseudogene TRBV3-2) and TRBJ1-2; D might be TRBD1 (5 bases). CDR1 LGHDT and CDR2 YNNKEL come from the germline V gene (reference sequence). The V end was cut by 7 bases, the J end by 4 bases, with 13 bases between. CDR3 length equals 13 residues. CDR3 in DNA: TGTGCCAGCAAAAAAAGCGGGGGCTATGGCTACACCTTC. This codes for CASKKSGGYGYTF.

The chain carries TRBV7-2 and TRBJ2-7; 9 bases align to TRBD2. V gave up 5 bases and J gave up 7 bases; unmatched junction bases: 9. Germline CDR1 is SGHTA and CDR2 is FQGNSA. The CDR3 spans 14 residues. The CDR3 loop reads CASSRRGAGGEQYF. The CDR3 DNA sequence: TGTGCCAGCAGCCGTAGAGGGGCGGGGGGGGAGCAGTACTTC.

This clone was observed a few times. The chain couples TRBV2 to TRBJ2-5, with a weak D call TRBD1 (5 bases). The CDR3 consists of 13 residues. Trimming left V 7 bases short and J 5 bases short, with 14 bases between. Germline assignment: CDR1 SNHLY and CDR2 FYNNEI. Here the CDR3 reads CASNLGVRETQYF. The CDR3 DNA reads TGTGCCAGCAATTTAGGGGTGCGCGAGACCCAGTACTTC.

The V and J genes are TRBV2 and TRBJ2-3; perhaps TRBD1 as D (6 bases). Germline V gives CDR1 SNHLY, CDR2 FYNNEI. Trimming took 6 bases from V and 1 from J, leaving 14 bases between them. The CDR3 is made up of 15 amino acids. CDR3 DNA: TGTGCCAGCAGAGTCACCAGGGGAGGCACAGATACGCAGTATTTT. It is translated as CASRVTRGGTDTQYF.